A single sample is the source of the 8 T cell receptor beta chains below, sequenced in a study of T-cell memory formation after mild COVID-19. In TCRdb, the 5' RACE reads were re-called with MiXCR into one record per CDR3 protein. The sample holds about 84,000 distinct CDR3 sequences, more than 11% seen once. The sequenced material came from PBMCs or a T cell subset sorted from them (not recorded which). The receptors shown here come from an adult woman who had mild COVID-19 (a few samples of this study predate the infection). Cell type and time point are not known.

This clonotype has a count of ten or more. The chain couples TRBV5-1 to TRBJ2-3, with 8 bases matching TRBD2. This CDR3 comprises 17 residues. Germline V gene sequence: CDR1 SGHRS, CDR2 YFSETQ. V lost 3 bases, J lost 4 bases, and 13 bases stayed unmatched. The CDR3 sequence: CASSSPSERGIADTQYF. In DNA form, the CDR3 reads TGCGCCAGCAGCTCCCCCAGCGAGCGGGGGATCGCAGATACGCAGTATTTT. Full variable domain (rest looked up from reference TRBV5-1 and TRBJ2-3): KAGVTQTPRYLIKTRGQQVTLSCSPISGHRSVSWYQQTPGQGLQFLFEYFSETQRNKGNFPGRFSGRQFSNSRSEMNVSTLELGDSALYLCASSSPSERGIADTQYFGPGTRLTVL.

This clonotype has ten or more counts. This chain uses TRBV30 with TRBJ2-1, with D possibly TRBD1 on 5 matching bases. Trimming took off 1 base at V and 3 bases at J, with 7 bases between the two ends. In germline, CDR1 is GTSNPN, CDR2 SVGIG (reference sequence). This CDR3 comprises 13 residues. The CDR3 nucleotides are TGTGCCTGGAGTGAAGGGGACTACAATGAGCAGTTCTTC. This encodes CAWSEGDYNEQFF.

This clonotype was seen a few times. This chain uses TRBV10-3 with TRBJ2-5, with TRBD1 matching 9 bases. V dropped 6 bases and J dropped 4; count of bases not matched to a gene: 12. This CDR3 contains 16 residues. Germline V gives CDR1 ENHRY, CDR2 SYGVKD. The CDR3 region is CAIRGSLDRGGETQYF. In DNA form, the CDR3 reads TGTGCCATCAGGGGTTCGTTGGACAGGGGTGGAGAGACCCAGTACTTC.

This clonotype was picked up many times. The chain links TRBV11-2 to TRBJ2-1; 7 bases match TRBD2. The trim removed 0 bases at V and 5 bases at J, leaving 13 bases unmatched. The germline V gene encodes CDR1 SGHAT and CDR2 FQNNGV. This CDR3 contains 18 residues. CDR3 protein: CASSLETLAAVPNNEQFF. The CDR3 nucleotides read TGTGCCAGCAGCTTAGAGACCCTAGCGGCAGTTCCGAACAATGAGCAGTTCTTC. Supplemented by reference TRBV11-2 and TRBJ2-1, the full variable domain reads EAGVAQSPRYKIIEKRQSVAFWCNPISGHATLYWYQQILGQGPKLLIQFQNNGVVDDSQLPKDRFSAERLKGVDSTLKIQPAKLEDSAVYLCASSLETLAAVPNNEQFFGPGTRLTVL.

The chain has TRBV12-3 or TRBV12-4 and TRBJ1-2; D gene ambiguous. Trimming pared 1 base from V and 5 bases from J, leaving 5 bases between. This CDR3 has 12 amino acids. CDR3 sequence: CASSLGLYGYTF. The CDR3 DNA reads as TGTGCCAGCAGTTTAGGACTTTATGGCTACACCTTC.

The chain is built from TRBV7-3 and TRBJ2-7, with 8 bases aligning to TRBD1. Germline V gene lookup returns CDR1 SGHTA and CDR2 FQGTGA. The CDR3 covers 15 residues. Germline trimming cut 2 bases from V and 0 bases from J; bases unmatched to any gene: 3. The CDR3 coding sequence is TGTGCCAGCAGCTTAGGGACAGGCGGCTCCTACGAGCAGTACTTC. It is translated as CASSLGTGGSYEQYF.

This clonotype was seen a few times. This rearrangement joins TRBV6-5 to TRBJ2-5, with TRBD1 as a possible D gene (6 bases). This CDR3 has 15 amino acids. Per the germline V gene, CDR1 is MNHEY and CDR2 is SVGAGI. V lost 4 bases, J lost 5 bases, and 17 bases lay in between. For the CDR3, the DNA is TGTGCCAGCAGTTCGGACAGCCCGGCGTCGGAGACCCAGTACTTC. Translated: CASSSDSPASETQYF.

This clonotype was seen more than once but under ten times. This chain links TRBV6-1 with TRBJ2-7, with D perhaps TRBD1 or TRBD2 (5 bases each). The CDR3 is made up of 13 amino acids. Germline V gene data show CDR1 as MNHNS and CDR2 as SASEGT. Trimming removed 4 bases at V and 7 bases at J, with 14 bases between. The CDR3 DNA reads as TGTGCCAGCAGTGGGCAGGGACGTAGGGAGCAGTACTTC. It specifies CASSGQGRREQYF.